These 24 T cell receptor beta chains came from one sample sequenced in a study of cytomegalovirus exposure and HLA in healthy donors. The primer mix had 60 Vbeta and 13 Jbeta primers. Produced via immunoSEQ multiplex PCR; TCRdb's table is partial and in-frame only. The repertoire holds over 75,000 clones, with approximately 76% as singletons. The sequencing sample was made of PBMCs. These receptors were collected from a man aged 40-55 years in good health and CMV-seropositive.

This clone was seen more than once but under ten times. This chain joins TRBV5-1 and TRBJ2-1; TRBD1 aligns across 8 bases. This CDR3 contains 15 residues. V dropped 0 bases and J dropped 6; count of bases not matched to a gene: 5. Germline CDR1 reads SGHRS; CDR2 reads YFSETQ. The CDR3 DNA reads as TGCGCCAGCAGCTTGGGGACAGGGCCGCTCAATGAGCAGTTCTTC. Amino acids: CASSLGTGPLNEQFF.

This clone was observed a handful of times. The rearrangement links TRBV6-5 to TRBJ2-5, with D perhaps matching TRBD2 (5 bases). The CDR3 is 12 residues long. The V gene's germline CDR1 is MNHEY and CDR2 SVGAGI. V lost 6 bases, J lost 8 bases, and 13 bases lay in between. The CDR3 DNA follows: TGTGCCAGCAGCCCTAGGAGGTGTACCCAGTACTTC. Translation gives CASSPRRCTQYF.

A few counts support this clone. The CDR3 DNA sequence: TGTGCCAGCAGTTTAGGGCGGGGGGTGACCGGGGAGCTGTTTTTT. This sequence encodes CASSLGRGVTGELFF. The gene calls are TRBV27 and TRBJ2-2; 8 bases are shared with TRBD2. J lost 5 bases, V lost 2 bases, and 4 bases had no gene match. CDR1 is MNHEY, CDR2 SMNVEV, per germline (reference sequence). This CDR3 region has 15 residues.

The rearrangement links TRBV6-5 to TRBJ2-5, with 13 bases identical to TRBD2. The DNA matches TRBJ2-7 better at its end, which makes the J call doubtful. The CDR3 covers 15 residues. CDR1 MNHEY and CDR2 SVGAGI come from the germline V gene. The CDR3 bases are TGTGCCAGCAGTCAAGGACTAGCGGGAGTCTACGAGCAGTACTTC. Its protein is CASSQGLAGVYEQYF.

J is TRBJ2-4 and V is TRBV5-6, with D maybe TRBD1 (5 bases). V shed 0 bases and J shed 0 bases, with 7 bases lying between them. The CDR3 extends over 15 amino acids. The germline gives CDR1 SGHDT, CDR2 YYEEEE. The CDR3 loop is CASSLGRGAKNIQYF. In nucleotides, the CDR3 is TGTGCCAGCAGCTTGGGAAGGGGAGCCAAAAACATTCAGTACTTC.

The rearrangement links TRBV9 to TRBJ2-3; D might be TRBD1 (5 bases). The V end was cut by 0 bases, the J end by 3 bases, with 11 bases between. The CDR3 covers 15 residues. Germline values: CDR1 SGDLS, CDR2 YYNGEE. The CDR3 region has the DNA TGTGCCAGCAGCGTAGGGGGCTTAGGAACAGATACGCAGTATTTT. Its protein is CASSVGGLGTDTQYF.

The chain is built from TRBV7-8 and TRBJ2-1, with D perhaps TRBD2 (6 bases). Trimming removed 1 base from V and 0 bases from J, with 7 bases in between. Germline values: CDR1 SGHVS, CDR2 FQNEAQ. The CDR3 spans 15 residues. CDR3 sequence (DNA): TGTGCCAGCAGCTTAGGCGGGACCTCCTACAATGAGCAGTTCTTC. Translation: CASSLGGTSYNEQFF.

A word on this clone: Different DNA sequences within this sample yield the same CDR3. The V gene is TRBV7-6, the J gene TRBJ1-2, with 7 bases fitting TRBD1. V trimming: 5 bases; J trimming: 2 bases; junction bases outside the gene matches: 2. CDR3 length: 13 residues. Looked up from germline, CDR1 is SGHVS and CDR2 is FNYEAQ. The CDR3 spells CASSPTGNYGYTF. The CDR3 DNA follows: TGTGCCAGCAGCCCGACAGGGAACTATGGCTACACCTTC.

This CDR3 is CASSLSGKQETQYF. CDR3 coding DNA: TGCGCCAGCAGCTTGTCCGGGAAACAAGAGACCCAGTACTTC. The gene calls are TRBV5-1 and TRBJ2-5; D is perhaps TRBD2 (5 bases). CDR3 length: 14 amino acids. Trimming took off 1 base at V and 2 bases at J, with 9 bases between the two ends. Germline CDR1 and CDR2: SGHRS and YFSETQ.

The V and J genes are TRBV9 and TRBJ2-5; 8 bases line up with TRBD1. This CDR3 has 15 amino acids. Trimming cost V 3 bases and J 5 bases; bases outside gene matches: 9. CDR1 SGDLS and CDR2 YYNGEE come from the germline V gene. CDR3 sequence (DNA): TGTGCCAGCAGCGCCGACAGGGGAGCGGAGGAGACCCAGTACTTC. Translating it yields CASSADRGAEETQYF.

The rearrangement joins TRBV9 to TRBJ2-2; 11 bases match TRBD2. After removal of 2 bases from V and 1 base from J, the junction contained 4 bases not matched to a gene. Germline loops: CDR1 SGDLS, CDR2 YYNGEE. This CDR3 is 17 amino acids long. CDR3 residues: CASSVGTSGLNTGELFF. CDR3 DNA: TGTGCCAGCAGCGTTGGGACTAGCGGATTGAACACCGGGGAGCTGTTTTTT.

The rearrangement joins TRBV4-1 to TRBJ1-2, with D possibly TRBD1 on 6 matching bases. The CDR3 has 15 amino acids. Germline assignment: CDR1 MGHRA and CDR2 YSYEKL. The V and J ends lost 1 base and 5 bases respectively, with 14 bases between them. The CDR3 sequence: CASSQGELQGYGYTF. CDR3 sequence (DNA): TGCGCCAGCAGCCAAGGGGAACTACAGGGTTATGGCTACACCTTC.

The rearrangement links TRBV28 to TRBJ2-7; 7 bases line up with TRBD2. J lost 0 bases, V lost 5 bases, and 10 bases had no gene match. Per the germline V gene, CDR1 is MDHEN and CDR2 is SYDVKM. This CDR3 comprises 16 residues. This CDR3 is CASSPPPSGSSYEQYF. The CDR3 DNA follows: TGTGCCAGCAGTCCGCCTCCTAGCGGAAGCTCCTACGAGCAGTACTTC.

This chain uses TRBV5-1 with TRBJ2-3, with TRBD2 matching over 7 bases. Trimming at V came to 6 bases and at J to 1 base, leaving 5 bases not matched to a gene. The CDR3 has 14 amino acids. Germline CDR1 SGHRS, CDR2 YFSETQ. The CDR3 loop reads CASMLAARTDTQYF. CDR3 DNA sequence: TGCGCCAGCATGCTAGCGGCCCGCACAGATACGCAGTATTTT.

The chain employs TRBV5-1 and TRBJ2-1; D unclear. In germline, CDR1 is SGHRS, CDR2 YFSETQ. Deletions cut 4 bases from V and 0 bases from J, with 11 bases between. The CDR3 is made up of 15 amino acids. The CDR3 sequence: CASSDHESSYNEQFF. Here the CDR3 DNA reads TGCGCCAGCAGCGATCATGAGAGCTCCTACAATGAGCAGTTCTTC.

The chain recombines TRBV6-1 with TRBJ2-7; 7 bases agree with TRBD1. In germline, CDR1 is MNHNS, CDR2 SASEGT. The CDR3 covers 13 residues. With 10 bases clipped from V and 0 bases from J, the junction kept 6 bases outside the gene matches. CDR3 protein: CAIRRGSSYEQYF. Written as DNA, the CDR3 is TGTGCCATACGCAGGGGGAGCTCCTACGAGCAGTACTTC.

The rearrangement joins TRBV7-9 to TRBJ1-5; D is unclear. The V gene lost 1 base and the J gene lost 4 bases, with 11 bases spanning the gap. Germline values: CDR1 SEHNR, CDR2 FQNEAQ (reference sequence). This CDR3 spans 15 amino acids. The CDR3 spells CASSLGGGRNQPQHF. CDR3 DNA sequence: TGTGCCAGCAGCTTAGGGGGAGGGAGAAATCAGCCCCAGCATTTT. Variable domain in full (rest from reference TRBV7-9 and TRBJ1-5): DTGVSQNPRHKITKRGQNVTFRCDPISEHNRLYWYRQTLGQGPEFLTYFQNEAQLEKSRLLSDRFSAERPKGSFSTLEIQRTEQGDSAMYLCASSLGGGRNQPQHFGDGTRLSIL.

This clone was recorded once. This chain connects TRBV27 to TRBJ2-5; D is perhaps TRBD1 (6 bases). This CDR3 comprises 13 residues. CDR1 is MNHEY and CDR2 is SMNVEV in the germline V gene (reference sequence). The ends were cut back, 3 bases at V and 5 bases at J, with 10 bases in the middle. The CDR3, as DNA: TGTGCCAGCAGTTTTGGGGGCTGGGAGACCCAGTACTTC. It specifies CASSFGGWETQYF.

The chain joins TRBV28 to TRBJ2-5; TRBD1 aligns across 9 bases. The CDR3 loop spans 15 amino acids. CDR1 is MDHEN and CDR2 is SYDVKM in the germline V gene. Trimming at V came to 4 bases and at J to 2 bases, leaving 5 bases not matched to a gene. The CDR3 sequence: CASSSGQGSQETQYF. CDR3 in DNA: TGTGCCAGCAGTTCTGGACAGGGGAGTCAAGAGACCCAGTACTTC.

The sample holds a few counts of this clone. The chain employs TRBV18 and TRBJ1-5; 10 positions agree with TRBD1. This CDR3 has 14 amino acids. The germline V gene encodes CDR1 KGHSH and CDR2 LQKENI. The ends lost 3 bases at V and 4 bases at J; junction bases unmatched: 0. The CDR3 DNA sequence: TGTGCCAGCTCACCGGGACAGGGGAATCAGCCCCAGCATTTT. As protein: CASSPGQGNQPQHF.

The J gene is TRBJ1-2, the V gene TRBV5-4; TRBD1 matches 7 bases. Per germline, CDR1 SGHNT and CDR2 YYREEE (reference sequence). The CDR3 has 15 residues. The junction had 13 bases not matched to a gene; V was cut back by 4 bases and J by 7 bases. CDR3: CASSPDRDSWGGYTF. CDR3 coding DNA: TGTGCCAGCAGCCCCGACAGGGATTCCTGGGGTGGCTACACCTTC.

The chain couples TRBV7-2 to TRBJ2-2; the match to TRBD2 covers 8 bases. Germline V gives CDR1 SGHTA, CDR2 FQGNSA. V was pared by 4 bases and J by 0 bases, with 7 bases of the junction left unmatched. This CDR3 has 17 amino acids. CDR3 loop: CASSSPLAGPNTGELFF. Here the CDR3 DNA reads TGTGCCAGCAGCTCACCTCTAGCGGGCCCGAACACCGGGGAGCTGTTTTTT.

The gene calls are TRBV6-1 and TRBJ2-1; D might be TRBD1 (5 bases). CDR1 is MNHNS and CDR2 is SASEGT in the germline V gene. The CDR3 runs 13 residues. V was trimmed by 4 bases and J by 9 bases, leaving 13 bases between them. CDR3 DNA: TGTGCCAGCAGTGCGGCAGGGCCAGTTGAGCAGTTCTTC. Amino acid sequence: CASSAAGPVEQFF.

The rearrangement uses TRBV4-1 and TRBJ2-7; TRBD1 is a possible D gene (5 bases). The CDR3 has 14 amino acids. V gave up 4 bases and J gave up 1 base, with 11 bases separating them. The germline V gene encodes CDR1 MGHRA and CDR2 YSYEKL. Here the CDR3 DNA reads TGCGCCAGCAGCCTCACTGCAGGGTCCTACGAGCAGTACTTC. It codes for CASSLTAGSYEQYF.